One sample yielded the 24 T cell receptor beta chains listed below, sequenced in a study of T-cell memory formation after mild COVID-19. TCRdb fed the 5' RACE reads into MiXCR, producing one record per CDR3 protein. The table has around 440,000 distinct CDR3 sequences, approximately 18% seen once. Source material: PBMCs or a T cell subset sorted from them (not recorded which). These TCRs come from an adult woman who had mild COVID-19 (a few samples of this study predate the infection). Cell type and time point are not known.

This chain joins TRBV6-5 and TRBJ2-3, with 8 nucleotides matching TRBD2. This CDR3 comprises 16 residues. Germline V gives CDR1 MNHEY, CDR2 SVGAGI. V lost 4 bases, J lost 1 base, and 7 bases stayed unmatched. The CDR3 loop is CASSFVSGGGTDTQYF. The CDR3 coding sequence is TGTGCCAGCAGTTTCGTGAGCGGGGGCGGCACAGATACGCAGTATTTT.

This chain links TRBV12-3 or TRBV12-4 with TRBJ2-1; unclear D gene. Trimming shortened V by 2 bases and J by 5 bases, and 13 bases separated the two germline ends. CDR3 length: 15 amino acids. CDR3 coding DNA: TGTGCCAGCAGTTTATACGGGTATGATAACAATGAGCAGTTCTTC. Amino acids: CASSLYGYDNNEQFF.

Many counts were recorded for this clonotype. The V call is TRBV9, the J call TRBJ2-7, with 8 bases aligning to TRBD2. The CDR3 has 16 residues. The germline V gene encodes CDR1 SGDLS and CDR2 YYNGEE. V shed 1 base, J shed 6 bases, and the junction held 12 bases outside the gene matches. This CDR3 reads CASSVHRSGGPREQYF. The DNA for the CDR3 is TGTGCCAGCAGCGTACACCGCTCGGGGGGGCCCCGCGAGCAGTACTTC.

The V call is TRBV24-1, the J call TRBJ2-2; tentative D call: TRBD1 (5 bases). The CDR3 loop spans 14 amino acids. The germline V gene encodes CDR1 KGHDR and CDR2 SFDVKD. The V end lost 5 bases, the J end lost 2 bases, and 8 bases lay between the germline ends. The CDR3 bases are TGTGCCACCAGTGTGACAGAAAACACCGGGGAGCTGTTTTTT. This encodes CATSVTENTGELFF.

This chain links TRBV27 with TRBJ1-1; no definite D call. This CDR3 spans 16 amino acids. From germline, CDR1 is MNHEY and CDR2 SMNVEV (reference sequence). Trimming left V 5 bases short and J 1 base short, with 17 bases between. The CDR3 spells CASSPSLSFQNTEAFF. The CDR3 DNA is TGTGCCAGCAGTCCCTCTCTCAGCTTTCAGAACACTGAAGCTTTCTTT.

There are a few counts of this clonotype. This chain connects TRBV27 to TRBJ2-7; maybe TRBD2 (7 bases). V lost 5 bases and J 1 base, leaving 12 bases between the germline ends. The CDR3 runs to 14 residues. Germline CDR1 MNHEY, CDR2 SMNVEV (reference sequence). The CDR3 reads CASSRGALSYEQYF. CDR3 nucleotide sequence: TGTGCCAGCAGTCGGGGGGCCTTGTCCTACGAGCAGTACTTC.

The J gene is TRBJ2-7, the V gene TRBV9; TRBD1 is a possible D gene (5 bases). This CDR3 spans 13 amino acids. Germline V gene data show CDR1 as SGDLS and CDR2 as YYNGEE. V was shortened by 2 bases and J by 5 bases, with 11 bases between the two germline ends. In nucleotides, the CDR3 is TGTGCCAGCAGCGTGGGGCCAGGGAACGAGCAGTACTTC. This translates into CASSVGPGNEQYF. Full variable domain (remainder filled in from reference TRBV9 and TRBJ2-7): DSGVTQTPKHLITATGQRVTLRCSPRSGDLSVYWYQQSLDQGLQFLIQYYNGEERAKGNILERFSAQQFPDLHSELNLSSLELGDSALYFCASSVGPGNEQYFGPGTRLTVT.

This chain joins TRBV9 and TRBJ1-2; D unclear. V shed 0 bases and J shed 8 bases, with 17 bases lying between them. The length of the CDR3 is 15 residues. Germline V CDR1 and CDR2: SGDLS, YYNGEE. This chain's CDR3 is CASSVASQALGGYTF. As DNA, the CDR3 is TGTGCCAGCAGCGTAGCTAGTCAGGCGCTTGGAGGCTACACCTTC.

This clonotype was counted between two and nine times. The CDR3 sequence: CASSVVGAGSTDTQYF. The DNA for the CDR3 is TGTGCCAGCAGCGTAGTTGGAGCGGGGAGCACAGATACGCAGTATTTT. The chain couples TRBV9 to TRBJ2-3, with 7 bases that match TRBD2. The CDR3 is made up of 16 amino acids. CDR1 and CDR2 (germline): SGDLS, YYNGEE. J gave up 0 bases and V 0 bases, and 4 bases lay outside the gene matches.

The chain employs TRBV25-1 and TRBJ2-6; 8 bases map to TRBD1. The CDR3 extends over 18 amino acids. Germline V lookup: CDR1 MGHDK, CDR2 SYGVNS. V was clipped by 5 bases and J by 0 bases; unmatched bases: 9. CDR3 in amino acids: CASSSRQGRSSGANVLTF. The CDR3 nucleotides read TGTGCCAGCAGTTCCCGACAGGGGAGAAGCTCTGGGGCCAACGTCCTGACTTTC.

This clonotype was counted a few times. This chain links TRBV7-3 with TRBJ2-1, with D perhaps given as TRBD1 or TRBD2 (6 bases each). Germline lookup yields CDR1 SGHTA and CDR2 FQGTGA. The CDR3 is 19 amino acids. The V end was cut by 2 bases, the J end by 0 bases, with 20 bases between. This CDR3 is CASSLYGTRAGSSYNEQFF. The CDR3 DNA reads TGTGCCAGCAGCTTATATGGGACAAGGGCCGGGAGCTCCTACAATGAGCAGTTCTTC.

This clonotype has ten or more counts. The rearrangement uses TRBV4-1 and TRBJ2-7, with D tentatively TRBD1 (5 bases). Germline assignment: CDR1 MGHRA and CDR2 YSYEKL. Deletions cut 3 bases from V and 5 bases from J, with 11 bases between. The CDR3 length is 13 residues. CDR3 DNA sequence: TGCGCCAGCAGCCATCCAGACAGAAACGAGCAGTACTTC. This translates into CASSHPDRNEQYF.

The chain carries TRBV5-1 and TRBJ1-1; a possible D gene is TRBD1 (6 bases). This CDR3 has 16 amino acids. Germline CDR1 and CDR2: SGHRS and YFSETQ. V lost 0 bases, J lost 7 bases, and 19 bases lay in between. The CDR3 sequence is CASSLAHRDSVNEAFF. CDR3 coding DNA: TGCGCCAGCAGCTTGGCCCACAGGGATTCGGTAAATGAAGCTTTCTTT. The full variable domain, completed using reference TRBV5-1 and TRBJ1-1, is KAGVTQTPRYLIKTRGQQVTLSCSPISGHRSVSWYQQTPGQGLQFLFEYFSETQRNKGNFPGRFSGRQFSNSRSEMNVSTLELGDSALYLCASSLAHRDSVNEAFFGQGTRLTVV.

This clonotype was observed a handful of times. The chain couples TRBV30 to TRBJ2-2; D call uncertain. The germline V gene has CDR1 GTSNPN and CDR2 SVGIG (reference sequence). Trimming stripped 2 bases from V and 1 base from J, with 8 bases between. CDR3 size: 14 residues. CDR3 amino acids: CAWSLTVNTGELFF. In DNA, the CDR3 is TGTGCCTGGAGTCTGACGGTGAACACCGGGGAGCTGTTTTTT.

The rearrangement links TRBV6-5 to TRBJ2-7; 10 bases align to TRBD1. The CDR3 totals 14 residues. V trimming: 5 bases; J trimming: 4 bases; junction bases outside the gene matches: 5. The V gene's germline CDR1 is MNHEY and CDR2 SVGAGI. The CDR3 region is CASSRRDRGYEQYF. CDR3 bases: TGTGCCAGCAGTCGGCGGGACAGGGGTTACGAGCAGTACTTC.

This chain links TRBV7-3 with TRBJ2-5, with 9 bases aligning to TRBD2. This CDR3 has 15 amino acids. Germline values: CDR1 SGHTA, CDR2 FQGTGA. Trimming at V came to 5 bases and at J to 3 bases, leaving 7 bases not matched to a gene. CDR3 in amino acids: CASSLGLAIEETQYF. The CDR3 nucleotides read TGTGCCAGCAGCCTTGGACTAGCGATCGAAGAGACCCAGTACTTC. Full variable domain (outside the CDR3, taken from reference TRBV7-3 and TRBJ2-5): GAGVSQTPSNKVTEKGKYVELRCDPISGHTALYWYRQSLGQGPEFLIYFQGTGAADDSGLPNDRFFAVRPEGSVSTLKIQRTERGDSAVYLCASSLGLAIEETQYFGPGTRLLVL.

The chain joins TRBV5-1 to TRBJ2-3; D might be TRBD2 (7 bases). Germline V gives CDR1 SGHRS, CDR2 YFSETQ. The CDR3 has 17 amino acids. Trimming pared 3 bases from V and 4 bases from J, leaving 21 bases between. The CDR3 protein is CASSSSTSLRGADTQYF. The CDR3 DNA sequence: TGCGCCAGCAGCTCCTCGACTAGCCTCAGGGGAGCAGATACGCAGTATTTT.

V gene TRBV10-3 combines with J gene TRBJ1-1, with a possible D match to TRBD1 (6 bases). Per germline, CDR1 ENHRY and CDR2 SYGVKD. V was clipped by 2 bases and J by 5 bases, with 18 bases between them. The CDR3 sequence is 16 residues long. The CDR3 loop is CAISEATQGRRTEAFF. DNA of the CDR3: TGTGCCATCAGTGAGGCAACCCAGGGGAGGAGGACTGAAGCTTTCTTT.

V and J are TRBV12-5 and TRBJ1-1, with no clear D. The CDR3 spans 12 residues. V lost 0 bases and J lost 2, with 1 base in between. Germline CDR1 reads LGHNT; CDR2 reads FRNRAP. The CDR3 reads CASGLVNTEAFF. CDR3 nucleotides: TGTGCTAGTGGTTTGGTTAACACTGAAGCTTTCTTT.

This chain connects TRBV5-1 to TRBJ2-1, with 11 bases matching TRBD2. The CDR3 sequence is 14 residues long. The V segment lost 4 bases and the J segment 7 bases; nucleotides outside the gene matches: 4. Per germline, CDR1 SGHRS and CDR2 YFSETQ. This chain's CDR3 is CASSGSGGANEQFF. The CDR3 nucleotides read TGCGCCAGCAGCGGTAGCGGGGGGGCTAATGAGCAGTTCTTC.

This clonotype showed up just a few times. The chain has TRBV20-1 and TRBJ2-3; D not resolved. The CDR3 length is 12 residues. Germline CDR1 reads DFQATT; CDR2 reads SNEGSKA (reference sequence). V was cut by 4 bases and J by 7 bases, with 12 bases left in between. DNA for the CDR3: TGCAGTGCTAAAGCCCCGGGCAATACGCAGTATTTT. Its translation is CSAKAPGNTQYF.

This clonotype was detected once. The chain couples TRBV7-9 to TRBJ1-4; a possible D gene is TRBD1 (6 bases). V gave up 6 bases and J gave up 10 bases, with 12 bases separating them. Per germline, CDR1 SEHNR and CDR2 FQNEAQ (reference sequence). There are 12 residues in the CDR3. CDR3 bases: TGTGCCAGCAGATCGGACAGAGGAAAACTGTTTTTT. It is translated as CASRSDRGKLFF.

This chain links TRBV29-1 with TRBJ2-3; D call uncertain. CDR1 SQVTM and CDR2 ANQGSEA come from the germline V gene. Trimming took 1 base from V and 2 from J, leaving 7 bases between them. CDR3 length: 13 amino acids. CDR3 in amino acids: CSVEGINTDTQYF. DNA for the CDR3: TGCAGCGTTGAAGGGATTAACACAGATACGCAGTATTTT.

The chain links TRBV6-2 or TRBV6-3 to TRBJ1-5, with TRBD1 matching 8 bases. Germline CDR1 reads MNHEY; CDR2 reads SVGEGT. V lost 5 bases to trimming and J lost 5 bases; unmatched junction nucleotides: 11. The CDR3 is 16 amino acids. As DNA, the CDR3 is TGTGCCAGCAGTCAGTACGACAGGGGAGGGGATCAGCCCCAGCATTTT. Translation: CASSQYDRGGDQPQHF.